One sample yielded the 28 T cell receptor beta chains listed below, sequenced in a study of T cell changes during pregnancy in multiple sclerosis. Clones were read by immunoSEQ multiplex PCR, and TCRdb kept only the in-frame ones, dropping some. The repertoire includes 79,000 or so clones, roughly 90% of them detected once, and around 2% sits in the top ten. Sequenced here: peripheral blood, sampled in the first trimester of pregnancy. These receptors were collected from a female donor in good health, enrolled as a control in a pregnancy study.

CDR3 loop: CASSFRENTEAFF. In DNA form, the CDR3 reads TGTGCCAGCAGCTTCAGGGAGAACACTGAAGCTTTCTTT. The chain recombines TRBV7-3 with TRBJ1-1; possibly TRBD1 for D (5 bases). Between the trimmed V and J ends, which lost 3 bases and 1 base, there was a span of 6 bases. The germline V gene encodes CDR1 SGHTA and CDR2 FQGTGA. This CDR3 is 13 amino acids long.

The J gene is TRBJ2-3, the V gene TRBV7-2; no clear D gene. The V and J ends lost 5 bases and 3 bases respectively, with 12 bases between them. This CDR3 contains 14 residues. In germline, CDR1 is SGHTA, CDR2 FQGNSA. The CDR3 reads CASSPRVRTDTQYF. In DNA, the CDR3 is TGTGCCAGCAGCCCCCGCGTGCGGACAGATACGCAGTATTTT. Full variable domain (remainder filled in from reference TRBV7-2 and TRBJ2-3): GAGVSQSPSNKVTEKGKDVELRCDPISGHTALYWYRQSLGQGLEFLIYFQGNSAPDKSGLPSDRFSAERTGGSVSTLTIQRTQQEDSAVYLCASSPRVRTDTQYFGPGTRLTVL.

V is TRBV6-6 and J is TRBJ2-3; TRBD2 matches at 7 bases. Germline V lookup: CDR1 MNHNY, CDR2 SVGAGI (reference sequence). The CDR3 extends over 14 amino acids. V lost 6 bases to trimming and J lost 0 bases; unmatched junction nucleotides: 3. CDR3 nucleotides: TGTGCCAGCAGACCGCGGGGGAGCACAGATACGCAGTATTTT. Translated: CASRPRGSTDTQYF.

The chain recombines TRBV9 with TRBJ1-5; D is uncertain. The V gene's germline CDR1 is SGDLS and CDR2 YYNGEE. This CDR3 region has 13 residues. V dropped 3 bases and J dropped 7 bases, with 11 bases sitting between them. For the CDR3, the DNA is TGTGCCAGCAGCGATAATTCGGGACAGCCCCAGCATTTT. It specifies CASSDNSGQPQHF.

The chain recombines TRBV28 with TRBJ1-4; possibly TRBD1 for D (6 bases). This CDR3 region has 15 residues. The V end was cut by 5 bases, the J end by 8 bases, with 18 bases between. Germline-derived CDR1 and CDR2 are MDHEN and SYDVKM. The CDR3 loop reads CASSALQGGVEKLFF. CDR3 nucleotide sequence: TGTGCCAGCAGTGCCCTACAGGGAGGGGTCGAAAAACTGTTTTTT.

This chain's CDR3 is CASSFRDSTYEQYF. The CDR3 DNA reads TGTGCCAGCAGCTTCCGGGACAGTACTTACGAGCAGTACTTC. The rearrangement links TRBV7-2 to TRBJ2-7, with 7 positions matching TRBD1. V gave up 3 bases and J gave up 4 bases; unmatched junction bases: 6. The CDR3 contains 14 residues. The germline CDR1 and CDR2 sequences are SGHTA and FQGNSA.

The rearrangement links TRBV7-9 to TRBJ2-7, with 7 bases lining up with TRBD2. The V gene end was trimmed by 0 bases and the J gene end by 3 bases; junction bases not matched to a gene: 8. Per the germline V gene, CDR1 is SEHNR and CDR2 is FQNEAQ (reference sequence). The CDR3 extends over 16 amino acids. CDR3 in DNA: TGTGCCAGCAGCTTAGCTTCTGGACTAGACCTCTACGAGCAGTACTTC. This translates into CASSLASGLDLYEQYF.

The chain links TRBV5-1 to TRBJ2-7; maybe TRBD1 (6 bases). The germline CDR1 and CDR2 sequences are SGHRS and YFSETQ. The ends were cut back, 2 bases at V and 4 bases at J, with 13 bases in the middle. The CDR3 loop spans 14 amino acids. This chain's CDR3 is CASSFLWGPYEQYF. The CDR3 DNA is TGCGCCAGCAGCTTCCTATGGGGGCCTTACGAGCAGTACTTC.

There are a few counts of this clone. V is TRBV2 and J is TRBJ1-2; TRBD1 aligns across 10 bases. Germline V CDR1 and CDR2: SNHLY, FYNNEI. J was trimmed by 4 bases and V by 6 bases; bases with no gene match: 8. The CDR3 contains 15 residues. The CDR3 region is CASRSPGQGTYGYTF. CDR3 bases: TGTGCCAGCAGATCTCCGGGACAGGGGACCTATGGCTACACCTTC.

The genes are TRBV13 and TRBJ2-3; TRBD2 agrees at 12 bases. With V trimmed by 5 bases and J by 3 bases, 6 bases remained unmatched. CDR3 length equals 16 residues. Germline V gene sequence: CDR1 PRHDT, CDR2 FYEKMQ (reference sequence). The CDR3 loop reads CASSARTSGGTDTQYF. The DNA of the CDR3 is TGTGCCAGCAGCGCCCGAACTAGCGGGGGGACAGATACGCAGTATTTT.

The chain joins TRBV5-1 to TRBJ1-1; 11 bases fit TRBD1. Germline V gene sequence: CDR1 SGHRS, CDR2 YFSETQ. V was clipped by 6 bases and J by 1 base; unmatched bases: 2. The CDR3 spans 14 residues. CDR3 bases: TGCGCCAGCACAGGACAGGGGGCGAACACTGAAGCTTTCTTT. Protein: CASTGQGANTEAFF.

The genes are TRBV19 and TRBJ1-2, with D unclear. The CDR3 length is 10 residues. Germline-derived CDR1 and CDR2 are LNHDA and SQIVND (reference sequence). The germline V and J ends were trimmed by 6 bases and 7 bases, with 6 bases remaining between them. The CDR3 sequence is CASRPGGYTF. The CDR3, as DNA: TGTGCCAGTAGGCCCGGTGGCTACACCTTC.

The chain joins TRBV14 to TRBJ2-1; weak D call: TRBD1 (5 bases). V was clipped by 1 base and J by 2 bases, with 9 bases between them. CDR3 length: 15 amino acids. Germline CDR1 and CDR2: SGHDN and FVKESK. The CDR3 is CASSQVGQTYNEQFF. The CDR3, as DNA: TGTGCCAGCAGCCAAGTAGGACAAACCTACAATGAGCAGTTCTTC.

The chain recombines TRBV18 with TRBJ1-1, with TRBD1 matching over 8 bases. The V gene's germline CDR1 is KGHSH and CDR2 LQKENI. The CDR3 covers 12 residues. Trimming cost V 3 bases and J 9 bases; bases outside gene matches: 3. CDR3 residues: CASSPPGGQAFF. The DNA of the CDR3 is TGTGCCAGCTCACCCCCAGGGGGCCAAGCTTTCTTT.

The V gene is TRBV4-2, the J gene TRBJ2-7; TRBD2 agrees at 12 bases. Germline CDR1 reads LGHNA; CDR2 reads YNFKEQ. V lost 1 base and J lost 2; bases outside the gene matches: 3. CDR3 length: 16 amino acids. The CDR3 region has the DNA TGTGCCAGCAGCCAAGGACTAGCGGGGGTTACCTACGAGCAGTACTTC. Its protein is CASSQGLAGVTYEQYF.

The V call is TRBV18, the J call TRBJ1-1; 8 bases line up with TRBD1. The J segment lost 0 bases and the V segment lost 0 bases, leaving 3 bases of the junction unmatched. Per germline, CDR1 KGHSH and CDR2 LQKENI. The CDR3 runs 16 residues. CDR3 residues: CASSPPRGQVNTEAFF. The CDR3 DNA is TGTGCCAGCTCACCACCAAGGGGACAGGTGAACACTGAAGCTTTCTTT.

The chain is built from TRBV27 and TRBJ2-3; the match to TRBD1 covers 9 bases. Germline lookup yields CDR1 MNHEY and CDR2 SMNVEV (reference sequence). After removal of 5 bases from V and 4 bases from J, the junction contained 10 bases not matched to a gene. The CDR3 loop spans 16 amino acids. The CDR3 spells CASSPRGQGYADTQYF. CDR3 nucleotides: TGTGCCAGCAGTCCCAGAGGACAGGGGTACGCAGATACGCAGTATTTT.

The chain links TRBV18 to TRBJ2-7; no definite D call. The germline V and J ends were trimmed by 6 bases and 2 bases, with 5 bases remaining between them. The CDR3 is 11 amino acids. Germline CDR1 and CDR2: KGHSH and LQKENI. CDR3 loop: CASSPAYEQYF. As DNA, the CDR3 is TGTGCCAGCTCCCCCGCCTACGAGCAGTACTTC.

DNA of the CDR3: TGTGCCAGCAGCCCTACGGACAGGACCTCAGGGGAGCAGTACTTC. Protein sequence: CASSPTDRTSGEQYF. V and J are TRBV7-2 and TRBJ2-7, with 7 bases that match TRBD1. The V segment lost 5 bases and the J segment 7 bases; nucleotides outside the gene matches: 14. The germline V gene has CDR1 SGHTA and CDR2 FQGNSA. This CDR3 spans 15 amino acids.

The chain carries TRBV28 and TRBJ2-6; 8 bases line up with TRBD2. V gave up 2 bases and J gave up 4 bases; unmatched junction bases: 4. This CDR3 spans 16 amino acids. Germline assignment: CDR1 MDHEN and CDR2 SYDVKM. The CDR3 DNA follows: TGTGCCAGCAGTTTACCGGGGGGGAACGGGGCCAACGTCCTGACTTTC. Its translation: CASSLPGGNGANVLTF. The complete variable domain, with remaining parts taken from reference TRBV28 and TRBJ2-6, reads DVKVTQSSRYLVKRTGEKVFLECVQDMDHENMFWYRQDPGLGLRLIYFSYDVKMKEKGDIPEGYSVSREKKERFSLILESASTNQTSMYLCASSLPGGNGANVLTFGAGSRLTVL.

The genes are TRBV14 and TRBJ2-2, with D perhaps matching TRBD1 (5 bases). From germline, CDR1 is SGHDN and CDR2 FVKESK. The CDR3 is made up of 16 amino acids. V lost 1 base, J lost 2 bases, and 11 bases lay in between. Written as DNA, the CDR3 is TGTGCCAGCAGCCAAGTGGACACTGAAAACACCGGGGAGCTGTTTTTT. Residues: CASSQVDTENTGELFF.

This chain connects TRBV21-1 to TRBJ1-6; the table calls TRBD1, which could not be checked here. TRBV21-1 is classified as a pseudogene. This CDR3 contains 15 residues. CDR3 residues: CASSNLPRVHSPLHF. The CDR3 region has the DNA TGTGCCAGCAGCAATCTTCCCAGGGTACATTCACCCCTCCACTTT.

The rearrangement joins TRBV4-3 to TRBJ1-6, with 7 bases identical to TRBD1. Germline V lookup: CDR1 LGHNA, CDR2 YSLEER. The CDR3 consists of 16 residues. Trimming cost V 0 bases and J 10 bases; bases outside gene matches: 9. The CDR3 protein is CASSQDAAGGPSPLHF. The CDR3 bases are TGCGCCAGCAGCCAAGATGCGGCAGGGGGGCCCTCACCCCTCCACTTT.

J is TRBJ2-2 and V is TRBV18, with TRBD2 matching 12 bases. Trimming took 3 bases from V and 4 from J; bases not matched to a gene: 6. The germline gives CDR1 KGHSH, CDR2 LQKENI. The CDR3 contains 17 residues. The CDR3 sequence: CASSPRTSGRSTGELFF. In DNA, the CDR3 is TGTGCCAGCTCACCCCGCACTAGCGGGAGGAGCACCGGGGAGCTGTTTTTT.

This clone appeared a few times. This chain uses TRBV5-5 with TRBJ1-2, with D possibly TRBD1 on 5 matching bases. The CDR3 has 15 amino acids. The V end was cut by 1 base, the J end by 7 bases, with 17 bases between. The germline V gene encodes CDR1 SGHKS and CDR2 YYEKEE (reference sequence). The CDR3, as DNA: TGTGCCAGCAGCTTGTTCTCAGCGGGGGGAGGTGGCTACACCTTC. Residues: CASSLFSAGGGGYTF.

The V and J genes are TRBV5-4 and TRBJ1-3; no clear D gene. From germline, CDR1 is SGHNT and CDR2 YYREEE (reference sequence). There are 13 residues in the CDR3. Trimming removed 3 bases at V and 0 bases at J, with 4 bases between. CDR3 amino acids: CASSSISGNTIYF. In nucleotides, the CDR3 is TGTGCCAGCAGCTCCATCTCTGGAAACACCATATATTTT.

The chain has TRBV7-2 and TRBJ1-1; TRBD1 is a possible D gene (6 bases). V dropped 5 bases and J dropped 4 bases, with 11 bases sitting between them. The CDR3 contains 13 residues. Per the germline V gene, CDR1 is SGHTA and CDR2 is FQGNSA. The CDR3 spells CASSKDRTTEAFF. CDR3 nucleotides: TGTGCCAGCAGCAAAGACAGGACCACTGAAGCTTTCTTT.

Details on this clone: Relative to the germline gene, one junction end is altered; a read error may explain this. This chain connects TRBV7-2 to TRBJ2-7; possible D gene TRBD1, 6 bases. Germline V gene lookup returns CDR1 SGHTA and CDR2 FQGNSA. This CDR3 region has 12 residues. CDR3 DNA: TGTGCCAGTCGGGGACAACCACCTTCTCAAGACTTC. It yields the protein CASRGQPPSQDF.